This T cell receptor beta chain was recorded in a study of T-cell memory formation after mild COVID-19. Study results and limitations: Researchers found some responding clones in pre-infection memory, a sign that cross-reactive memory joined. The study found contracting CD4+ clones mainly in CM and EM and contracting CD8+ clones in EMRA.

With constant-segment primers, 5'RACE yielded cDNA libraries of TCR alpha and TCR beta that carried sample barcodes and UMIs. TCRdb recomputed calls from the 5' RACE reads with MiXCR, one row per CDR3 protein. Counted here are around 29,000 distinct CDR3 sequences, 12% occurring once; the ten biggest clones make up about 15%. This clonotype was counted ten times or more. The antigen is undetermined. The V segment lost 0 bases and the J segment 5 bases; nucleotides outside the gene matches: 6. Per germline, CDR1 LGHNA and CDR2 YSLEER. This CDR3 contains 15 residues. Sequencing input: PBMCs or a T cell subset sorted from them (not recorded which). The chain joins TRBV4-3 to TRBJ1-2, with 7 positions matching TRBD1. The clonotype comes from an adult woman who had mild COVID-19 (a few samples of this study predate the infection). Cell type and time point are not known. The CDR3 sequence: CASSQDLRGQYGYTF. The CDR3 DNA follows: TGCGCCAGCAGCCAAGATCTAAGGGGACAGTATGGCTACACCTTC.